This is a list of T cell receptor beta chains from one sample in a study of PD-1 blockade in mismatch repair-deficient tumors. The table came from immunoSEQ multiplex PCR; TCRdb's copy has only in-frame clones and leaves some out. Here the sample spans under 85,000 clones, more than 75% being singletons. This material consisted of peripheral blood, taken 2 weeks after starting pembrolizumab. These TCRs come from an adult with mismatch repair-deficient cancer. Each CDR3 is given with its conserved first and last residue. D genes are given only for firm matches. Rows may omit the clone size; those that give it use once, few, many or a size class.

j_gene	v_gene	len	abundance	d_gene	CDR3aa	CDR3nt
TRBJ2-2	TRBV7-2	15	-	TRBD1	CASSPRTGGTGELFF	TGTGCCAGCAGCCCGCGGACAGGGGGAACCGGGGAGCTGTTTTTT
TRBJ2-2	TRBV5-1	14	-	TRBD1	CASTDRENTGELFF	TGCGCCAGCACCGACAGGGAGAACACCGGGGAGCTGTTTTTT
TRBJ2-3	TRBV5-1	15	once	-	CASSLGGSITDTQYF	TGCGCCAGCAGCTTGGGTGGGAGTATCACAGATACGCAGTATTTT
TRBJ1-2	TRBV19	15	-	TRBD1	CASSKRTGAGYGYTF	TGTGCCAGTAGTAAGAGGACAGGCGCAGGCTATGGCTACACCTTC
TRBJ1-1	TRBV19	14	-	-	CASSIGQSNTEAFF	TGTGCCAGTAGTATCGGGCAGTCGAACACTGAAGCTTTCTTT
TRBJ2-1	TRBV4-1	15	-	-	CASSQAPAGDNEQFF	TGCGCCAGCAGCCAAGCCCCGGCAGGGGACAATGAGCAGTTCTTC
TRBJ1-1	TRBV6-6	13	-	-	CASSYSRSVLAFF	TGTGCCAGCAGTTACTCCCGGTCCGTCCTAGCTTTCTTT
TRBJ2-5	TRBV5-4	14	-	-	CASSAPEGGETQYF	TGTGCCAGCAGCGCCCCGGAGGGAGGAGAGACCCAGTACTTC
TRBJ2-7	TRBV5-6	13	-	-	CASSLVSSYEQYF	TGTGCCAGCAGCTTGGTTAGCTCCTACGAGCAGTACTTC
TRBJ1-5	TRBV15	13	-	-	CATSESSGQPQHF	TGTGCCACCAGCGAGTCCTCGGGTCAGCCCCAGCATTTT
TRBJ2-7	TRBV5-1	15	-	TRBD2	CASSLVSSGTGEQYF	TGCGCCAGCAGCTTGGTCTCTAGCGGGACGGGCGAGCAGTACTTC
TRBJ2-7	TRBV28	14	-	TRBD2	CASSSSGRRYEQYF	TGTGCCAGCAGTTCTAGCGGGAGGAGGTACGAGCAGTACTTC
TRBJ2-3	TRBV7-6	15	-	TRBD2	CASSSIAGVTDTQYF	TGTGCCAGCAGCTCCATAGCGGGAGTCACAGATACGCAGTATTTT
TRBJ2-2	TRBV5-1	14	-	-	CASLKAVNTGELFF	TGCGCCAGCCTTAAAGCGGTGAACACCGGGGAGCTGTTTTTT
TRBJ2-2	TRBV19	14	-	-	CASSSERSTGELFF	TGTGCCAGTAGTAGCGAGAGGAGCACCGGGGAGCTGTTTTTT